Presented here are 16 T cell receptor beta chains from one specimen sequenced in a study of blood T cell repertoires in COVID-19. Here immunoSEQ multiplex PCR was the method, and the copy in TCRdb shows in-frame clones only, minus some. Among hundreds of thousands of clones listed, approximately 79% were seen once. Sequenced: PBMCs or T cells enriched from blood (not recorded which). Receptors were obtained from a man aged 25-45 years with acute COVID-19.

The chain has TRBV5-5 and TRBJ1-2; D is uncertain. Trimming pared 0 bases from V and 7 bases from J, leaving 7 bases between. CDR1 is SGHKS and CDR2 is YYEKEE in the germline V gene (reference sequence). This CDR3 has 12 amino acids. The CDR3 DNA sequence: TGTGCCAGCAGCTTGGACATTGCTGGCTACACCTTC. It yields the protein CASSLDIAGYTF.

The chain combines TRBV4-1 with TRBJ1-3, with a weak D call TRBD1 (6 bases). The CDR3 extends over 15 amino acids. Trimming cost V 0 bases and J 4 bases, with 10 bases left between them. CDR1 and CDR2 from the germline V gene are MGHRA and YSYEKL. In DNA, the CDR3 is TGCGCCAGCAGCCAAGACGCAGGGACAGGAAACACCATATATTTT. This sequence encodes CASSQDAGTGNTIYF.

J is TRBJ1-4 and V is TRBV19; 8 bases are a match to TRBD1. V lost 6 bases, J lost 0 bases, and 0 bases stayed unmatched. The CDR3 length is 14 residues. From germline, CDR1 is LNHDA and CDR2 SQIVND (reference sequence). This chain's CDR3 is CASRDRATNEKLFF. CDR3 nucleotide sequence: TGTGCCAGTAGGGACAGGGCAACTAATGAAAAACTGTTTTTT.

In this sample, this clone turned up a few times. V and J are TRBV9 and TRBJ1-5; D not certain. This CDR3 has 14 residues. The V end lost 3 bases, the J end lost 3 bases, and 10 bases lay between the germline ends. CDR1 is SGDLS and CDR2 is YYNGEE in the germline V gene. This CDR3 is CASSESGYNQPQHF. In nucleotides, the CDR3 is TGTGCCAGCAGCGAATCCGGGTACAATCAGCCCCAGCATTTT. The full variable domain, its missing parts supplied by reference TRBV9 and TRBJ1-5, is DSGVTQTPKHLITATGQRVTLRCSPRSGDLSVYWYQQSLDQGLQFLIQYYNGEERAKGNILERFSAQQFPDLHSELNLSSLELGDSALYFCASSESGYNQPQHFGDGTRLSIL.

The chain has TRBV14 and TRBJ1-4, with D perhaps TRBD1 (6 bases). The CDR3 has 17 residues. V lost 4 bases, J lost 4 bases, and 19 bases lay in between. Germline V gene sequence: CDR1 SGHDN, CDR2 FVKESK. The CDR3 spells CASSPGHRWSFNEKLFF. The CDR3 nucleotides are TGTGCCAGCAGCCCGGGACACAGATGGAGTTTTAATGAAAAACTGTTTTTT.

The V gene is TRBV7-9, the J gene TRBJ2-5; 7 bases fit TRBD1. The V segment lost 5 bases and the J segment 5 bases; nucleotides outside the gene matches: 11. From germline, CDR1 is SEHNR and CDR2 FQNEAQ (reference sequence). CDR3 length: 15 amino acids. CDR3 nucleotides: TGTGCCAGCAGCAACCGGAAGGGGGCAAGGGAGACCCAGTACTTC. Its protein is CASSNRKGARETQYF.

The V gene is TRBV6-2 or TRBV6-3, the J gene TRBJ2-1, with TRBD1 matching over 7 bases. Germline V CDR1 and CDR2: MNHEY, SVGEGT. V lost 2 bases and J lost 10; bases outside the gene matches: 29. The CDR3 is 21 amino acids. The CDR3 nucleotides are TGTGCCAGCAGTTACCCTACCAGCCTATACTCAAACAGGGGCCCTATGGAAGAGCAGTTCTTC. Its protein product is CASSYPTSLYSNRGPMEEQFF.

Remarks on this clone: Other nucleotide sequences from this sample produce the same CDR3. V usage is TRBV7-3 and J usage is TRBJ2-3; 8 nucleotides line up with TRBD2. Unmatched junction bases numbered 4, after V lost 2 bases and J lost 0 bases. The germline V gene encodes CDR1 SGHTA and CDR2 FQGTGA. The CDR3 covers 16 residues. CDR3 sequence: CASSLLAGGSTDTQYF. The CDR3 DNA sequence: TGTGCCAGCAGCTTATTGGCGGGAGGAAGCACAGATACGCAGTATTTT.

The V call is TRBV24-1, the J call TRBJ2-5; 13 bases are shared with TRBD2. The junction had 9 bases not matched to a gene; V was cut back by 3 bases and J by 6 bases. The CDR3 consists of 17 residues. Germline V gives CDR1 KGHDR, CDR2 SFDVKD. The CDR3 nucleotides are TGTGCCACCAGTGATGCGGGCGGACTAGCGGGAGAGAAGACCCAGTACTTC. Amino acids: CATSDAGGLAGEKTQYF.

The chain's CDR3 is CASSVYSGTLNTEAFF. In nucleotides, the CDR3 is TGTGCCAGCAGCGTCTACTCCGGGACATTGAACACTGAAGCTTTCTTT. The V and J genes are TRBV9 and TRBJ1-1, with D possibly TRBD1 on 6 matching bases. From germline, CDR1 is SGDLS and CDR2 YYNGEE. Deletions cut 2 bases from V and 0 bases from J, with 14 bases between. This CDR3 contains 16 residues.

In regard to this clone: Distinct nucleotide sequences in the sample also encode this CDR3. The chain is built from TRBV29-1 and TRBJ1-5, with D perhaps matching TRBD1 (6 bases). CDR1 and CDR2 (germline): SQVTM, ANQGSEA. The CDR3 has 12 amino acids. This CDR3 is CSAGASNQPQHF. CDR3 DNA sequence: TGCAGTGCAGGGGCTAGCAATCAGCCCCAGCATTTT.

This rearrangement joins TRBV4-2 to TRBJ2-1; 9 bases match TRBD2. J lost 8 bases, V lost 1 base, and 12 bases had no gene match. This CDR3 is built from 17 residues. CDR1 and CDR2 from the germline V gene are LGHNA and YNFKEQ. CDR3 loop: CASSQVLGGGAYDEQFF. In nucleotides, the CDR3 is TGTGCCAGCAGCCAAGTCCTCGGCGGGGGGGCCTATGATGAGCAGTTCTTC.

This clone has only one observation. The rearrangement uses TRBV19 and TRBJ2-7; TRBD1 is a possible D gene (9 bases). The CDR3 extends over 16 amino acids. Germline CDR1 is LNHDA and CDR2 is SQIVND (reference sequence). Trimming removed 5 bases at V and 4 bases at J, with 21 bases between. CDR3 amino acids: CASSGRGGQGKYEQYV. The CDR3, as DNA: TGTGCCAGTAGTGGCCGGGGGGGACAGGGAAAATACGAGCAGTACGTC.

This chain joins TRBV5-6 and TRBJ2-1; tentative D call: TRBD2 (6 bases). V was trimmed by 3 bases and J by 15 bases, leaving 19 bases between them. CDR1 SGHDT and CDR2 YYEEEE come from the germline V gene. There are 13 residues in the CDR3. The CDR3 loop is CASSSDRPDYMFF. In DNA, the CDR3 is TGTGCCAGCAGCTCTGACCGACCGGACTATATGTTCTTC.

The rearrangement joins TRBV18 to TRBJ2-5; D is perhaps TRBD2 (5 bases). Trimming took off 1 base at V and 7 bases at J, with 10 bases between the two ends. CDR3 size: 13 residues. Germline V gene data show CDR1 as KGHSH and CDR2 as LQKENI. CDR3: CASSPQAGGTQYF. In DNA form, the CDR3 reads TGTGCCAGCTCACCACAGGCGGGTGGGACCCAGTACTTC.

The rearrangement joins TRBV19 to TRBJ1-2, with 9 bases lining up with TRBD1. V lost 6 bases and J lost 7; bases outside the gene matches: 12. The CDR3 totals 15 residues. The germline V gene encodes CDR1 LNHDA and CDR2 SQIVND (reference sequence). CDR3 sequence (DNA): TGTGCCAGTAGGAGACCGGGACAGGGTACCGGTGGCTACACCTTC. As protein: CASRRPGQGTGGYTF.